The text below deals with one T cell receptor (beta chain). Its antigen remains undetermined. Base qualities were left out, and no much larger clone turns up one base away. CD8 naive samples consisted of CD45RO-negative cells that were positively selected for CCR7, yielding a CD45RA+CCR7+ population without TemRA cells. Donors were healthy HIV-negative adults with no recently reported acute infections or vaccinations. Only Caucasian adults living in Nashville, Tennessee, USA were represented among the donors. After blood collection by leukapheresis, PBMCs were isolated using Ficoll-Histopaque density gradient centrifugation and then cryopreserved in the vapor phase of liquid nitrogen. Purity and quantity of every magnetically sorted T cell population were checked by analytical flow cytometry. Genomic DNA was isolated from every sorted fraction and measured by UV absorbance on a Nanodrop 2000c. This sample was included in a study of shared clonotypes between healthy human individuals (TCRdb year 2020). Broadly, across the study: Two women and three men aged 18 to 49 years were included in the cohort. Different laboratories and diverse techniques were used to prepare libraries and sequence TCR repertoires, to increase sequencing depth and limit assay-specific biases. Each donor's leukapheresis produced roughly between about 0.8 and 8.9 billion PBMCs. Blood TCR repertoires of roughly five healthy adults were deeply sequenced to estimate repertoire size and the extent of clonotype sharing between individuals. For each donor, CD4 naive and CD4 memory were each run on three plates, CD8 naive on two plates, and CD8 memory on one plate.

TCR CDR3 regions were amplified from genomic DNA by multiplex PCR using the deep immunoSEQ assay. Extracted genomic DNA from each cell subset was spread evenly across all wells of several immunoSEQ 96-well plates, with each plate serving as a replicate. For sorted subsets, approximately 210 ng genomic DNA, equal to 30,000 or so T cell genomes, was loaded into each replicate PCR. The purified libraries were quantified using a Qubit 3.0 fluorometer, sized with a Bioanalyzer 2100, and then quantified again using the KAPA Library Quantification kit. Every immunoSEQ 96-well plate was sequenced on a separate single-read 150-cycle Illumina NextSeq 550 flow cell. For the original study's pipeline: Because the immunoSEQ output included only junctional sequences and no quality scores, the filtering could not be the same as the filtering used for full-length reads. To assign V/J genes and CDR3, sequences were annotated against IMGT germline references using PyIR, a Python wrapper for IgBLAST v1.9. Any read was removed if the V/J assignment was weak (E-value above 1e-6), the CDR3 was missing, or the read contained stop codons, out-of-frame junctions, or ambiguous translated residues. V3J clonotypes were defined as sequences sharing an identical inferred V gene, J gene, and CDR3 amino acid sequence. Percentage overlap between repertoires was computed as shared unique clonotypes divided by the size of the smaller repertoire. Richness of each repertoire was evaluated using RTK rarefaction, the Chao1 estimator, and Recon v2.1 estimates of unobserved clonotypes. Generation probabilities were computed with OLGA for all TCRbeta clonotypes obtained by the gDNA method from several donors. In its TCRdb copy, this immuneACCESS table keeps in-frame sequences only and misses some clones. Where compared with another copy, unresolved V genes explain less than half of these, and the others have no known cause. The V and J calls and clone size are taken from that table; D and trimming were inferred from the DNA. The sample table lists roughly 1,800,000 clones, approximately 94% of them with a count of one. The ten most abundant clones make up roughly 1.2% of the sample.

The paper's findings and limits, for the study overall: Higher generation probabilities were observed for clonotypes shared by all four sorted-subset donors than for non-shared clonotypes. When four donors were compared, the shared fraction of clonotypes was about 5% for naive CD4, approximately 3.3% for naive CD8, about 2.5% for memory CD4, and about 0.36% for memory CD8. Incomplete sequencing was indicated by rarefaction of sorted-subset datasets, despite the large sequencing depth. Because the study included a small number of donors, the genetic and exposure-history diversity represented was limited. Naive subsets generally had larger estimated clonotype richness than memory subsets. Pairwise subsampling led to the expectation that sequencing depth would affect the degree of clonotype sharing among donors. Sampling was restricted to blood, and TCR repertoires in tissues likely differ from the TCR repertoires found in blood.

Ends trimmed: V by 3 bases, J by 5 bases; bases unmatched to a gene: 6. The CDR3 has 15 amino acids, counting the end cysteine and phenylalanine. The sequence is cut down to CDR3 DNA, 45 bases in frame from base 1. Based on the germline V gene, the CDR1 and CDR2 sequences are LGHNT and FRNRAP. This receptor was obtained from a man younger than 35 in good health. Recombination joined TRBV12-5 with TRBJ1-4, with TRBD1 identical over 7 junction bases. The sequencing sample was made of naive CD8+ T cells sorted from blood. The sample's cell subset or site label, in plain terms: CD45RA+CCR7+. This receptor carries the CDR3 CASGFSDRINEKLFF. The base sequence is TGTGCTAGTGGTTTCTCGGACAGGATCAATGAAAAACTGTTTTTT.